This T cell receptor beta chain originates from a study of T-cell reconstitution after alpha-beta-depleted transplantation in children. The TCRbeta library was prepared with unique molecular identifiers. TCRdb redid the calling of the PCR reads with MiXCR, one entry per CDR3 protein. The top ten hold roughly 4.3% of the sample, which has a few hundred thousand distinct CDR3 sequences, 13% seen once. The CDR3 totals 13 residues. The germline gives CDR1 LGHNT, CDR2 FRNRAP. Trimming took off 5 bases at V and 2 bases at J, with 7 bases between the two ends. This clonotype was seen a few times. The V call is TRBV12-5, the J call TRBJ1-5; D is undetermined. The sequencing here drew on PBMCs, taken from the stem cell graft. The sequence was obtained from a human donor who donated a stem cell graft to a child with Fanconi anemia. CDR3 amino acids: CASGPGGNQPQHF. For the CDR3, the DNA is TGTGCTAGTGGTCCGGGAGGCAATCAGCCCCAGCATTTT.